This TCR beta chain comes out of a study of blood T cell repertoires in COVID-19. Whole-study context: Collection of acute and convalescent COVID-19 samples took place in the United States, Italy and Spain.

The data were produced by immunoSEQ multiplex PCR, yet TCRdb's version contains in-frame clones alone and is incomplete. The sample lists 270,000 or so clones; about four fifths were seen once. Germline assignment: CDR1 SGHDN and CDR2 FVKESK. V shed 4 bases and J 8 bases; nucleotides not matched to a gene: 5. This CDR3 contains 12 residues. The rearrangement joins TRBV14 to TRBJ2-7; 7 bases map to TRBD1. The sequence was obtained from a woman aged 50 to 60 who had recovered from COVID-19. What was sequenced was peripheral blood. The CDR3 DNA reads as TGTGCCAGCAGCCCGGACAGGCTCAAGCAGTACTTC. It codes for CASSPDRLKQYF.